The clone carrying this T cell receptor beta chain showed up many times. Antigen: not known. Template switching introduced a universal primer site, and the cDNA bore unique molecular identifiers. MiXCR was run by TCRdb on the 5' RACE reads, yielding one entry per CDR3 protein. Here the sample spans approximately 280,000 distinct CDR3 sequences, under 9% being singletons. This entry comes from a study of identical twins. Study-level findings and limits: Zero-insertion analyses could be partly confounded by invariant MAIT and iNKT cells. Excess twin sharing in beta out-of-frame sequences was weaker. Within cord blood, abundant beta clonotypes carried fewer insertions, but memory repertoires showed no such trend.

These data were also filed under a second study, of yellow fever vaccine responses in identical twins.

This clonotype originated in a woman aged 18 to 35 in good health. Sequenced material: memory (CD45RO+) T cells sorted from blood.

CDR3 nucleotides: TGCGCCAGCAGCCAAAGTCTAGCGGACCTCTCCTACGAGCAGTACTTC. Its translation: CASSQSLADLSYEQYF. The chain is built from TRBV4-1 and TRBJ2-7; 7 bases are a match to TRBD2. J gave up 0 bases and V 2 bases, and 7 bases lay outside the gene matches. CDR3 length: 16 residues. CDR1 is MGHRA and CDR2 is YSYEKL in the germline V gene.